The rows below give T cell receptor beta chains drawn from one sample of a study of cytomegalovirus exposure and HLA in healthy donors. Measured with immunoSEQ multiplex PCR; TCRdb has only the in-frame clones, and not every one. The table includes some 190,000 clones, 60% to 80% detected once. Material: PBMCs. These receptor sequences come from a woman aged 25 to 39 in good health and CMV-seropositive. Each CDR3 is given with its conserved first and last residue. A D gene is named only where the DNA matches it firmly. Size is omitted from some rows. Given values are once, few, many or a class for expanded clones.

>-|-|TRBV30|TRBJ1-6
TGTGCCTGGAGTGTACAGCCGACACCTAATTCACCCCTCCACTTT
CAWSVQPTPNSPLHF
>once|-|TRBV5-1|TRBJ2-1
TGCGCCAGCAGCTTGGGTGGTGGGCCTGTGAAGAATGAGCAGTTCTTC
CASSLGGGPVKNEQFF
>-|-|TRBV5-1|TRBJ1-2
TGCGCCAGCAGCATTGAGGGAAGGGGAGGCTATGGCTACACCTTC
CASSIEGRGGYGYTF
>-|TRBD2|TRBV9|TRBJ2-5
TGTGCCAGCAGCGGGACTAGCGTAGAGACCCAGTACTTC
CASSGTSVETQYF
>-|TRBD2|TRBV7-2|TRBJ2-1
TGTGCCAGCAGCTGGCCGGGACTAGCGGGGGCCAACAATGAGCAGTTCTTC
CASSWPGLAGANNEQFF
>-|TRBD2|TRBV29-1|TRBJ2-5
TGCAGCTGGGGACTAGCGATTAAAGAGACCCAGTACTTC
CSWGLAIKETQYF
>-|-|TRBV9|TRBJ1-1
TGTGCCAGCAGCGTAAACTCCCTCTCCACTGAAGCTTTCTTT
CASSVNSLSTEAFF
>few|TRBD1|TRBV6-5|TRBJ1-1
TGTGCCAGCAGTCATAGACAGGGAGAAGCTTTCTTT
CASSHRQGEAFF
>-|TRBD1|TRBV2|TRBJ1-4
TGTGCCAGCGAGTTACCGGGACAGGTTAATGAAAAACTGTTTTTT
CASELPGQVNEKLFF
>-|TRBD1|TRBV7-2|TRBJ2-5
TGTGCCAGCAGCCTCCGGGACAGGGGAGGGTTCACGGAGACCCAGTACTTC
CASSLRDRGGFTETQYF
>-|-|TRBV19|TRBJ1-5
TGTGCCTCCCAGAGGCCCGGACAGCCCCAGCATTTT
CASQRPGQPQHF
>-|-|TRBV19|TRBJ1-5
TGTGCCGGCGGAACAGGGAATCAGCCCCAGCATTTT
CAGGTGNQPQHF
>-|-|TRBV7-2|TRBJ1-1
TGTGCCAGCAGCTTCGCCGGGGGGCGCGGGTACACTGAGGCTTTCTTT
CASSFAGGRGYTEAFF
>-|-|TRBV9|TRBJ2-7
TGTGCCAGCACCCCAGTGGAGGAGCAGTACTTC
CASTPVEEQYF
>-|TRBD2|TRBV5-6|TRBJ2-7
TGTGCCAGCAGCTTGACGGGGGGGAGGCAGTACTTC
CASSLTGGRQYF
>-|-|TRBV7-2|TRBJ1-1
TGTGCCAGCAGCTTAGGTATGGCTAGGAACACTGAAGCTTTCTTT
CASSLGMARNTEAFF